Below, 6 T cell receptor beta chains from the same sample are listed, as sequenced in a study of blood T cell repertoires in COVID-19. Sequenced by immunoSEQ multiplex PCR; TCRdb stores in-frame clones only, minus some. This sample has 29,000 or so clones; approximately 80% occur once, and the top ten carry 46%. Sequenced material: peripheral blood. The origin of the receptors is a woman in her 70s with acute or convalescent COVID-19.

The chain joins TRBV18 to TRBJ2-6; 8 bases map to TRBD2. There are 20 residues in the CDR3. J lost 0 bases, V lost 3 bases, and 13 bases had no gene match. The germline CDR1 and CDR2 sequences are KGHSH and LQKENI. CDR3 protein: CASSPAVTSGAFSGANVLTF. The CDR3 DNA sequence: TGTGCCAGCTCACCCGCCGTTACTAGCGGAGCGTTCTCTGGGGCCAACGTCCTGACTTTC.

As for this clone: The sample carries other DNA sequences with the same CDR3. V is TRBV6-2 or TRBV6-3 and J is TRBJ2-5; 7 bases line up with TRBD1. Trimming removed 2 bases from V and 3 bases from J; junction bases left unmatched: 3. Per germline, CDR1 MNHEY and CDR2 SVGEGT. This CDR3 has 14 residues. CDR3 region: CASSYLDREETQYF. DNA of the CDR3: TGTGCCAGCAGTTACCTCGACAGGGAAGAGACCCAGTACTTC.

This clone has only a few counts. The V and J genes are TRBV5-1 and TRBJ1-1, with D tentatively TRBD1 (5 bases). Trimming removed 2 bases at V and 7 bases at J, with 12 bases between. CDR1 is SGHRS and CDR2 is YFSETQ in the germline V gene. This CDR3 comprises 13 residues. This chain's CDR3 is CASSLTFDSEAFF. In DNA, the CDR3 is TGCGCCAGCAGCTTAACTTTCGACAGTGAAGCTTTCTTT.

Of note for this clone: The same CDR3 also results from other DNA sequences found in this sample. CDR3 amino acids: CASSQGGRGSYEQYF. The CDR3 nucleotides read TGTGCCAGCAGCCAAGGGGGCAGGGGGTCTTACGAGCAGTACTTC. The genes are TRBV3-1 (or the pseudogene TRBV3-2) and TRBJ2-7; TRBD1 agrees at 7 bases. This CDR3 spans 15 amino acids. The V gene's germline CDR1 is LGHDT and CDR2 YNNKEL (reference sequence). After removal of 1 base from V and 4 bases from J, the junction contained 7 bases not matched to a gene.

This clone came up once. The DNA for the CDR3 is TGTGCCAGCAGCCCCAGCGGGAGGGACAATGAGCAGTTCTTC. Translation: CASSPSGRDNEQFF. The J gene is TRBJ2-1, the V gene TRBV5-4; TRBD2 agrees at 10 bases. Germline V lookup: CDR1 SGHNT, CDR2 YYREEE (reference sequence). After removal of 4 bases from V and 5 bases from J, the junction contained 3 bases not matched to a gene. This CDR3 spans 14 amino acids.

This clone was seen once. The J gene is TRBJ2-1, the V gene TRBV14; 10 positions agree with TRBD2. Germline V CDR1 and CDR2: SGHDN, FVKESK. The length of the CDR3 is 18 residues. V was clipped by 0 bases and J by 7 bases; unmatched bases: 12. CDR3 loop: CASSQDKGRGLAPNEQFF. CDR3 nucleotides: TGTGCCAGCAGCCAAGATAAAGGGAGGGGACTAGCGCCGAATGAGCAGTTCTTC.